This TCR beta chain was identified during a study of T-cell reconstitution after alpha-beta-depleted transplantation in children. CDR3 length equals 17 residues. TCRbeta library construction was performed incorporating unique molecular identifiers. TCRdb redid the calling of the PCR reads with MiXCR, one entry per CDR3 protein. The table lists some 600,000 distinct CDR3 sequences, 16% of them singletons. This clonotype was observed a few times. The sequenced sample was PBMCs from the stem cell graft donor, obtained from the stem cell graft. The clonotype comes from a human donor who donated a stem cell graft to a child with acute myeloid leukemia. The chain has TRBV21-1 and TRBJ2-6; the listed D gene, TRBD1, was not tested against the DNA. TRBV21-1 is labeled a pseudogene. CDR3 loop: CASSKALGAAGANVLTF. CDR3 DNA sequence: TGTGCCAGCAGCAAAGCGCTAGGGGCGGCTGGGGCCAACGTCCTGACTTTC.